The sequence of this T cell receptor beta chain was determined in a study of blood T cell repertoires in COVID-19. Method: immunoSEQ multiplex PCR; TCRdb's copy keeps in-frame clones and lacks some. The table lists over 150,000 clones, approximately 80% of them singletons. The V segment lost 1 base and the J segment 5 bases; nucleotides outside the gene matches: 2. The CDR3 sequence is 13 residues long. Germline loops: CDR1 SGHRS, CDR2 YFSETQ. The gene calls are TRBV5-1 and TRBJ2-7, with 8 bases identical to TRBD2. What was sequenced was peripheral blood. This sequence was found in a woman aged 60 to 75 with acute or convalescent COVID-19. The CDR3 DNA is TGCGCCAGCAGCTTGAGGCGGGGGGACGAGCAGTACGTC. Translating gives CASSLRRGDEQYV.